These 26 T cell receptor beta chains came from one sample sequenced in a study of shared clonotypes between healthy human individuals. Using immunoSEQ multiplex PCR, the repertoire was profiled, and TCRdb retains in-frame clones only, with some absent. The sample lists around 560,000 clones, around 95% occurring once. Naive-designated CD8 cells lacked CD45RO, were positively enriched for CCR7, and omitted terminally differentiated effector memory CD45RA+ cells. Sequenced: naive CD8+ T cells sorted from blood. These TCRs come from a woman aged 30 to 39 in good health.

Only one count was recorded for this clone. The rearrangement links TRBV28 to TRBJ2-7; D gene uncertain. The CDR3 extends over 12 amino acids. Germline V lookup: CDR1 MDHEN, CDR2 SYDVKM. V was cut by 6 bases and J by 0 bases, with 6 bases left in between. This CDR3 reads CASSGDSYEQYF. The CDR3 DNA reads TGTGCCAGCAGCGGAGACTCCTACGAGCAGTACTTC.

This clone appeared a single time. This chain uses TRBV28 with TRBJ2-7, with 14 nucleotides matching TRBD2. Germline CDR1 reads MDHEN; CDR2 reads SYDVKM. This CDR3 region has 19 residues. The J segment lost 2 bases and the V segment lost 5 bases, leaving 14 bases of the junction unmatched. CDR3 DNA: TGTGCCAGCAGTGAACCCGGGACTAGCGGGAGAACGCTCCCCTACGAGCAGTACTTC. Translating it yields CASSEPGTSGRTLPYEQYF.

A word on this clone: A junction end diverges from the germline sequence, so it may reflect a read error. CDR3 in amino acids: CASRDIGGLFF. DNA for the CDR3: TGTGCCAGCAGAGATATAGGGGGGCTGTTTTTT. The rearrangement joins TRBV28 to TRBJ2-2, with a weak D call TRBD1 (6 bases). Germline assignment: CDR1 MDHEN and CDR2 SYDVKM. The CDR3 runs 11 residues.

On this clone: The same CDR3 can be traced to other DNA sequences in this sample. The CDR3 protein is CASSFGRGYEQYF. The CDR3 DNA is TGTGCCAGCAGTTTCGGCAGAGGCTACGAGCAGTACTTC. This chain connects TRBV28 to TRBJ2-7; D gene ambiguous. The CDR3 extends over 13 amino acids. The V gene's germline CDR1 is MDHEN and CDR2 SYDVKM. Trimming cost V 3 bases and J 3 bases, with 9 bases left between them.

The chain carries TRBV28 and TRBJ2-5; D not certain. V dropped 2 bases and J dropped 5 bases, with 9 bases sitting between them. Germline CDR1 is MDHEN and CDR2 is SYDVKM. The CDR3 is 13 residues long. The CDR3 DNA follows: TGTGCCAGCAGTTTACCCGGATGGGAGACCCAGTACTTC. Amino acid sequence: CASSLPGWETQYF.

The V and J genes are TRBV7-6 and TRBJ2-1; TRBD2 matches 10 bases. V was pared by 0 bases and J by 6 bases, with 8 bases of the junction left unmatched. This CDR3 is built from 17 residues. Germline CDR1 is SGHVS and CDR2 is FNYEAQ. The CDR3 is CASSLASGRRVLNEQFF. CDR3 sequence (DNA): TGTGCCAGCAGCTTAGCTAGCGGGAGGCGAGTTCTCAATGAGCAGTTCTTC.

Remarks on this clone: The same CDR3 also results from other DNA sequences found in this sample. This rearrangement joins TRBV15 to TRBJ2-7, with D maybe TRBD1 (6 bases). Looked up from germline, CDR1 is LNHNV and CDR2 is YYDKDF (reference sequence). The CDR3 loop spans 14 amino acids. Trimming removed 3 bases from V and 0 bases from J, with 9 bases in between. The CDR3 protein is CATSRDRSSYEQYF. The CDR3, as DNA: TGTGCCACCAGCAGGGACAGAAGCTCCTACGAGCAGTACTTC. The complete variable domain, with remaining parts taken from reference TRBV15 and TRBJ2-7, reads DAMVIQNPRYQVTQFGKPVTLSCSQTLNHNVMYWYQQKSSQAPKLLFHYYDKDFNNEADTPDNFQSRRPNTSFCFLDIRSPGLGDTAMYLCATSRDRSSYEQYFGPGTRLTVT.

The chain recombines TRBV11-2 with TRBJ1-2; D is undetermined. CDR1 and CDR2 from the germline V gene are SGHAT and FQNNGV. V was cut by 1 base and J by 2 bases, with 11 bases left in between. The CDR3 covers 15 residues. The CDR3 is CASSLGWGENYGYTF. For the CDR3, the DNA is TGTGCCAGCAGCTTAGGATGGGGAGAAAACTATGGCTACACCTTC.

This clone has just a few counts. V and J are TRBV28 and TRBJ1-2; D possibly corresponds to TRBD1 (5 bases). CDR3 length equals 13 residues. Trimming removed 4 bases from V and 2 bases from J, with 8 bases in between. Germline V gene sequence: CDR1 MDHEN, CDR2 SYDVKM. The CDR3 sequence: CASSYRTNYGYTF. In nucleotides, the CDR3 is TGTGCCAGCAGTTACCGGACAAACTATGGCTACACCTTC.

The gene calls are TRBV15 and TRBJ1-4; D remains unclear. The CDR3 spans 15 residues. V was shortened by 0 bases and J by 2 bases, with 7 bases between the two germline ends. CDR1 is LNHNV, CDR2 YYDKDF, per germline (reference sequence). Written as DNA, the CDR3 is TGTGCCACCAGCAGAGATCTAGCGACTAATGAAAAACTGTTTTTT. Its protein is CATSRDLATNEKLFF.

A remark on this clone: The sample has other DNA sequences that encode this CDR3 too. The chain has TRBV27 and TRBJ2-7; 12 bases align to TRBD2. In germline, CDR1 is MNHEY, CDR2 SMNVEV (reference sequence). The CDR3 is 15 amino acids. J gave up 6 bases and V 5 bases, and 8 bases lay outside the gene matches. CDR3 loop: CASSPGTSGSGEQYF. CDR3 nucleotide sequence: TGTGCCAGCAGTCCAGGGACTAGCGGGTCCGGCGAGCAGTACTTC.

The CDR3, as DNA: TGTGCCAGCAGTCACCTCGATGATCACGGGGAGCTGTTTTTT. This translates into CASSHLDDHGELFF. The rearrangement uses TRBV6-5 and TRBJ2-2; no definite D call. CDR3 length equals 14 residues. Trimming pared 5 bases from V and 7 bases from J, leaving 14 bases between. Germline assignment: CDR1 MNHEY and CDR2 SVGAGI.

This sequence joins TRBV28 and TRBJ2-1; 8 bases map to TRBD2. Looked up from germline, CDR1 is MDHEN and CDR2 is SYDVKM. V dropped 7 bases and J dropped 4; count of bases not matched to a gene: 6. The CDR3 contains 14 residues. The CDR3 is CASTGTRSYNEQFF. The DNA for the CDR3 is TGTGCCAGCACGGGGACTAGATCTTACAATGAGCAGTTCTTC.

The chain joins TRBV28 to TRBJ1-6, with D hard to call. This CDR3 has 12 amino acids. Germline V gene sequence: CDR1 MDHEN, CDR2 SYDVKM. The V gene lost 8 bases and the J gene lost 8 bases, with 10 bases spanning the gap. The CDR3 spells CASWSTDSPLHF. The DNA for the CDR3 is TGTGCCAGCTGGTCTACGGATTCACCCCTCCACTTT. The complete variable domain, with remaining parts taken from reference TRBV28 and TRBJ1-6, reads DVKVTQSSRYLVKRTGEKVFLECVQDMDHENMFWYRQDPGLGLRLIYFSYDVKMKEKGDIPEGYSVSREKKERFSLILESASTNQTSMYLCASWSTDSPLHFGNGTRLTVT.

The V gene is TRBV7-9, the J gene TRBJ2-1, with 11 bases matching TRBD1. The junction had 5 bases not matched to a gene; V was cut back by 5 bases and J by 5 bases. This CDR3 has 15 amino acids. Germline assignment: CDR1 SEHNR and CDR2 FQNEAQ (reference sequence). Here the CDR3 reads CASSPGQGAHNEQFF. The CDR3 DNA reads TGTGCCAGCAGCCCCGGACAGGGGGCGCACAATGAGCAGTTCTTC. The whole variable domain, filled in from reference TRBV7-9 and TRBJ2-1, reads DTGVSQNPRHKITKRGQNVTFRCDPISEHNRLYWYRQTLGQGPEFLTYFQNEAQLEKSRLLSDRFSAERPKGSFSTLEIQRTEQGDSAMYLCASSPGQGAHNEQFFGPGTRLTVL.

DNA of the CDR3: TGTGCCAGTAGTATATACCCAGCGGGAGCGGACGAGCAGTACTTC. Its protein product is CASSIYPAGADEQYF. This sequence joins TRBV19 and TRBJ2-7; 8 nucleotides match TRBD2. Per germline, CDR1 LNHDA and CDR2 SQIVND (reference sequence). This CDR3 has 15 amino acids. V trimming: 2 bases; J trimming: 5 bases; junction bases outside the gene matches: 8.

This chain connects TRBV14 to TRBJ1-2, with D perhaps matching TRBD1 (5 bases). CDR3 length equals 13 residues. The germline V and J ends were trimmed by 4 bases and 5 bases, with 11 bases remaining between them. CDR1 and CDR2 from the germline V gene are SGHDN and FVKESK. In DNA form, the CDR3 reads TGTGCCAGCAGCCCCGGACATAGTTATGGCTACACCTTC. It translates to CASSPGHSYGYTF.

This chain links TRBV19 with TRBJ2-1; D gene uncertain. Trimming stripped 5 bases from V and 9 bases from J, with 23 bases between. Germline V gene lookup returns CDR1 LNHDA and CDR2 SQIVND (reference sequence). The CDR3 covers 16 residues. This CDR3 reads CASSVHSTTEGFEQFF. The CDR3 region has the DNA TGTGCCAGTAGTGTACACAGCACCACGGAAGGGTTTGAGCAGTTCTTC.

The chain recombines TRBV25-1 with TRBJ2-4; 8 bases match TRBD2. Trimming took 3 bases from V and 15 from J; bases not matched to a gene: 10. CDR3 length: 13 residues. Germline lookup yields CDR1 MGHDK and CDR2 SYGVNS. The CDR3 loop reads CASSDVAGPGWYF. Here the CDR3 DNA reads TGTGCCAGCAGTGATGTAGCGGGGCCCGGATGGTACTTC.

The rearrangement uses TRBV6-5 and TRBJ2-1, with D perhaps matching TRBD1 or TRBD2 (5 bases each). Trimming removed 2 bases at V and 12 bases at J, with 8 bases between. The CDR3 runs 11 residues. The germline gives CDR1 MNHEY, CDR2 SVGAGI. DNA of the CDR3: TGTGCCAGCAGTTACGGGGCGGGGCAGTTCTTC. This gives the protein CASSYGAGQFF.

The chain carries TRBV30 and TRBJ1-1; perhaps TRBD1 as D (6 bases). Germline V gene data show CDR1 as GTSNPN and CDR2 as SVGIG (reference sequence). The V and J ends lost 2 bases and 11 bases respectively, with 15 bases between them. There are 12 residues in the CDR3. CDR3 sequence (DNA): TGTGCCTGGAGTAACGGGGGGCGGTTTGCTTTCTTT. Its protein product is CAWSNGGRFAFF.

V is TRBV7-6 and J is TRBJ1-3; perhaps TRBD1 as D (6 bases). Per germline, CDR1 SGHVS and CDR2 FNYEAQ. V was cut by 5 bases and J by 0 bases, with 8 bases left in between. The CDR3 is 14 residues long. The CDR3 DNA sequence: TGTGCCAGCAGCCGACAGGACTCTGGAAACACCATATATTTT. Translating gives CASSRQDSGNTIYF.

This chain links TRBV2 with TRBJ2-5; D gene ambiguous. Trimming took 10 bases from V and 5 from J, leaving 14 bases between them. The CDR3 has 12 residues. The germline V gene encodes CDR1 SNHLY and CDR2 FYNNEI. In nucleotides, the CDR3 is TGTGCCACCCTGGTCGAAGGGGAGACCCAGTACTTC. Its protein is CATLVEGETQYF. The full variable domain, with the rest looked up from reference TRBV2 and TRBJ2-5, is EPEVTQTPSHQVTQMGQEVILRCVPISNHLYFYWYRQILGQKVEFLVSFYNNEISEKSEIFDDQFSVERPDGSNFTLKIRSTKLEDSAMYFCATLVEGETQYFGPGTRLLVL.

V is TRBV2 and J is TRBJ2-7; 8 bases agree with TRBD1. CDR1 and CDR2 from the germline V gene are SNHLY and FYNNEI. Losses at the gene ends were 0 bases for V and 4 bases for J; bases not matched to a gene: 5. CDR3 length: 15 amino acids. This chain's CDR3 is CASSEADRGMYEQYF. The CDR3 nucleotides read TGTGCCAGCAGTGAAGCCGACAGGGGCATGTACGAGCAGTACTTC.

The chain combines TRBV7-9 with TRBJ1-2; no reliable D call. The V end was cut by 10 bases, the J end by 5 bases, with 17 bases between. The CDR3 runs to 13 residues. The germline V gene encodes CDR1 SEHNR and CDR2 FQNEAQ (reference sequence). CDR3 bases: TGTGCCACAACCGGGAACTTCGTATATGGCTACACCTTC. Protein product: CATTGNFVYGYTF.

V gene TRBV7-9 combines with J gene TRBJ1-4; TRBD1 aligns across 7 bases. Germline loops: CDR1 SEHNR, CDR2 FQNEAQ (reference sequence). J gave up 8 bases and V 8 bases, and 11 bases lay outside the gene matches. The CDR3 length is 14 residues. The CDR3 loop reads CASGPGQWNEKLFF. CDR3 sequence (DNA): TGTGCCAGCGGCCCGGGACAGTGGAACGAAAAACTGTTTTTT.